What follows are 20 T cell receptor beta chains derived from one specimen sequenced in a study of T cell responses to AZD1222 COVID-19 vaccine. This table comes from immunoSEQ multiplex PCR, and its TCRdb copy is limited to in-frame clones, with some not included. The table lists tens of thousands of clones, 90% of them singletons. This specimen consisted of peripheral blood, obtained 28 days after the second AZD1222 dose. Every receptor here comes from an adult who received the AZD1222 COVID-19 vaccine.

Details on this clone: The same CDR3 can be traced to other DNA sequences in this sample. The genes are TRBV5-4 and TRBJ2-5; D unresolved. V was cut by 1 base and J by 0 bases, with 1 base left in between. This CDR3 is built from 12 residues. Germline V CDR1 and CDR2: SGHNT, YYREEE (reference sequence). The DNA of the CDR3 is TGTGCCAGCAGCTTGAACCAAGAGACCCAGTACTTC. It codes for CASSLNQETQYF.

J is TRBJ1-2 and V is TRBV12-3 or TRBV12-4, with D perhaps TRBD1 (6 bases). This CDR3 has 13 residues. V was pared by 1 base and J by 8 bases, with 11 bases between. CDR3 nucleotide sequence: TGTGCCAGCAGTTTAGGAAAAGGGGGAGGCTACACCTTC. This gives the protein CASSLGKGGGYTF.

This clone was seen a single time. V usage is TRBV6-2 or TRBV6-3 and J usage is TRBJ2-2; possibly TRBD1 for D (5 bases). Germline-derived CDR1 and CDR2 are MNHEY and SVGEGT. The ends were cut back, 5 bases at V and 5 bases at J, with 9 bases in the middle. The CDR3 contains 13 residues. The CDR3 nucleotides read TGTGCCAGCAGTCCCCAGGGAACCGGGGAGCTGTTTTTT. It yields the protein CASSPQGTGELFF.

This rearrangement joins TRBV6-5 to TRBJ2-2, with D unresolved. Trimming took off 6 bases at V and 4 bases at J, with 3 bases between the two ends. This CDR3 comprises 11 residues. Looked up from germline, CDR1 is MNHEY and CDR2 is SVGAGI. The CDR3 loop reads CASSTTGELFF. In nucleotides, the CDR3 is TGTGCCAGCAGCACCACCGGGGAGCTGTTTTTT.

The chain links TRBV27 to TRBJ2-1, with a possible D match to TRBD1 (5 bases). Germline V gene sequence: CDR1 MNHEY, CDR2 SMNVEV (reference sequence). The CDR3 is made up of 13 amino acids. The ends were cut back, 4 bases at V and 7 bases at J, with 11 bases in the middle. The CDR3 region is CASSSNRKNEQFF. In DNA form, the CDR3 reads TGTGCCAGCAGTTCCAACAGGAAAAATGAGCAGTTCTTC.

V usage is TRBV28 and J usage is TRBJ1-6; the D gene is possibly TRBD1 (5 bases). The germline gives CDR1 MDHEN, CDR2 SYDVKM. This CDR3 is 14 amino acids long. V was pared by 11 bases and J by 7 bases, with 18 bases between. The CDR3 DNA reads TGTGCCGGAGGTAGTCCGGGGCGCAATTCACCCCTCCACTTT. Translation: CAGGSPGRNSPLHF.

V gene TRBV24-1 combines with J gene TRBJ1-5; perhaps TRBD1 as D (6 bases). The germline V gene has CDR1 KGHDR and CDR2 SFDVKD. There are 15 residues in the CDR3. V lost 4 bases and J 2 bases, leaving 11 bases between the germline ends. The CDR3 nucleotides read TGTGCCACCAGTGACACAGGGATTGGCAATCAGCCCCAGCATTTT. Encoded protein: CATSDTGIGNQPQHF.

The chain carries TRBV18 and TRBJ2-7, with unresolved D. Germline CDR1 reads KGHSH; CDR2 reads LQKENI. This CDR3 is built from 13 residues. The V and J ends lost 3 bases and 5 bases respectively, with 11 bases between them. CDR3 loop: CASSPTGFHEQYF. The CDR3 DNA is TGTGCCAGCTCACCGACGGGTTTCCACGAGCAGTACTTC. Full variable domain (outside the CDR3, taken from reference TRBV18 and TRBJ2-7): NAGVMQNPRHLVRRRGQEARLRCSPMKGHSHVYWYRQLPEEGLKFMVYLQKENIIDESGMPKERFSAEFPKEGPSILRIQQVVRGDSAAYFCASSPTGFHEQYFGPGTRLTVT.

This sequence joins TRBV7-2 and TRBJ2-7; 7 bases align to TRBD2. CDR1 is SGHTA, CDR2 FQGNSA, per germline. V shed 8 bases, J shed 6 bases, and the junction held 10 bases outside the gene matches. CDR3 length: 13 amino acids. The CDR3 DNA reads as TGTGCCAGCGGGACTACCCCCCGGGGCGAGCAGTACTTC. Its translation is CASGTTPRGEQYF.

The chain couples TRBV18 to TRBJ2-2; D unresolved. CDR1 is KGHSH, CDR2 LQKENI, per germline. V dropped 4 bases and J dropped 2 bases, with 8 bases sitting between them. The CDR3 has 14 amino acids. CDR3 nucleotide sequence: TGTGCCAGCTCACACGGGCTAAACACCGGGGAGCTGTTTTTT. This sequence encodes CASSHGLNTGELFF.

This chain uses TRBV5-4 with TRBJ1-5; no clear D. The V end lost 0 bases, the J end lost 7 bases, and 8 bases lay between the germline ends. Germline V lookup: CDR1 SGHNT, CDR2 YYREEE (reference sequence). This CDR3 is built from 13 residues. CDR3 bases: TGTGCCAGCAGCTTGGCCGGCGGGCAGCCCCAGCATTTT. The encoded protein is CASSLAGGQPQHF.

The CDR3 loop reads CASSLEGSSYNEQFF. CDR3 nucleotides: TGTGCCAGCAGCTTAGAGGGTAGCTCCTACAATGAGCAGTTCTTC. The chain uses TRBV11-3 and TRBJ2-1; D unresolved. This CDR3 region has 15 residues. Germline V gene lookup returns CDR1 SGHNT and CDR2 YENEEA. Between the trimmed V and J ends, which lost 0 bases and 0 bases, there was a span of 6 bases.

The chain combines TRBV24-1 with TRBJ1-2; weak D call: TRBD1 (5 bases). This CDR3 has 12 residues. The germline gives CDR1 KGHDR, CDR2 SFDVKD. Deletions cut 2 bases from V and 8 bases from J, with 8 bases between. Here the CDR3 DNA reads TGTGCCACCAGTGATTGGGGGATCGGCTACACCTTC. Its protein is CATSDWGIGYTF.

This clone appeared a few times. The chain joins TRBV10-2 to TRBJ2-3; 9 bases match TRBD1. The CDR3 runs 13 residues. Per germline, CDR1 WSHSY and CDR2 SAAADI. The trim removed 6 bases at V and 7 bases at J, leaving 5 bases unmatched. DNA of the CDR3: TGCGCCAGCAGCGCCGGGACAGGGAATACGCAGTATTTT. This gives the protein CASSAGTGNTQYF.

The chain links TRBV7-2 to TRBJ1-6, with TRBD1 identical over 8 bases. V shed 1 base and J 10 bases; nucleotides not matched to a gene: 9. The CDR3 has 16 amino acids. CDR1 is SGHTA, CDR2 FQGNSA, per germline. The CDR3 reads CASSLVSGQGTSPLHF. CDR3 coding DNA: TGTGCCAGCAGCTTAGTTTCCGGACAGGGAACATCACCCCTCCACTTT.

V and J are TRBV19 and TRBJ1-2; a possible D gene is TRBD1 (5 bases). Germline assignment: CDR1 LNHDA and CDR2 SQIVND (reference sequence). The V gene lost 6 bases and the J gene lost 2 bases, with 7 bases spanning the gap. The CDR3 runs to 12 residues. CDR3 in amino acids: CASRDSNYGYTF. Written as DNA, the CDR3 is TGTGCCAGTAGAGACAGCAACTATGGCTACACCTTC.

V is TRBV7-3 and J is TRBJ2-3; D is possibly TRBD1 or TRBD2 (5 bases each). Germline CDR1 reads SGHTA; CDR2 reads FQGTGA. V was trimmed by 5 bases and J by 6 bases, leaving 12 bases between them. This CDR3 is 13 amino acids long. This CDR3 reads CASSPTRGDTQYF. For the CDR3, the DNA is TGTGCCAGCAGCCCCACTAGGGGCGATACGCAGTATTTT.

The chain combines TRBV5-1 with TRBJ2-1, with D perhaps matching TRBD1 or TRBD2 (5 bases each). The V end lost 0 bases, the J end lost 4 bases, and 8 bases lay between the germline ends. The CDR3 extends over 14 amino acids. Germline V gene sequence: CDR1 SGHRS, CDR2 YFSETQ. The CDR3 is CASSLEGRYNEQFF. The DNA of the CDR3 is TGCGCCAGCAGCTTGGAGGGGAGATACAATGAGCAGTTCTTC.

This clone has a handful of counts. The chain has TRBV19 and TRBJ1-5, with 8 bases lining up with TRBD1. Germline values: CDR1 LNHDA, CDR2 SQIVND (reference sequence). V lost 7 bases and J lost 6; bases outside the gene matches: 11. This CDR3 contains 15 residues. CDR3 amino acids: CASINRSGGGQPQHF. The CDR3, as DNA: TGTGCCAGTATTAACCGGTCAGGGGGCGGTCAGCCCCAGCATTTT.

A few counts support this clone. The chain links TRBV7-2 to TRBJ2-3, with 7 bases fitting TRBD1. V gave up 3 bases and J gave up 6 bases; unmatched junction bases: 6. Germline V gene sequence: CDR1 SGHTA, CDR2 FQGNSA. This CDR3 comprises 14 residues. The chain's CDR3 is CASSFDRVPDTQYF. The CDR3 DNA is TGTGCCAGCAGCTTCGACAGGGTCCCCGATACGCAGTATTTT. Full variable domain (outside the CDR3, taken from reference TRBV7-2 and TRBJ2-3): GAGVSQSPSNKVTEKGKDVELRCDPISGHTALYWYRQSLGQGLEFLIYFQGNSAPDKSGLPSDRFSAERTGGSVSTLTIQRTQQEDSAVYLCASSFDRVPDTQYFGPGTRLTVL.